Presented here are 24 T cell receptor beta chains from one specimen sequenced in a study of cytomegalovirus exposure and HLA in healthy donors. The repertoire was sequenced with immunoSEQ multiplex PCR; TCRdb's copy has only in-frame clones and lacks some. Among approximately 230,000 clones listed, over 75% were seen once. Material for sequencing was PBMCs. These receptors were taken from a man in his late teens or twenties in good health and CMV-seropositive.

The chain uses TRBV19 and TRBJ1-2; 8 bases are a match to TRBD1. V dropped 3 bases and J dropped 4; count of bases not matched to a gene: 7. This CDR3 has 15 amino acids. The germline CDR1 and CDR2 sequences are LNHDA and SQIVND (reference sequence). The CDR3 region is CASSMGRGQVYGYTF. The CDR3 nucleotides read TGTGCCAGTAGTATGGGCCGGGGACAGGTCTATGGCTACACCTTC. The whole variable domain, remainder taken from reference TRBV19 and TRBJ1-2, is DGGITQSPKYLFRKEGQNVTLSCEQNLNHDAMYWYRQDPGQGLRLIYYSQIVNDFQKGDIAEGYSVSREKKESFPLTVTSAQKNPTAFYLCASSMGRGQVYGYTFGSGTRLTVV.

The chain has TRBV5-1 and TRBJ1-2; D not resolved. From germline, CDR1 is SGHRS and CDR2 YFSETQ. The CDR3 spans 15 residues. V shed 0 bases and J shed 9 bases, with 18 bases lying between them. The CDR3 DNA follows: TGCGCCAGCAGCTTGGCCTGGCCAATGATGGGAAGCTACACCTTC. This encodes CASSLAWPMMGSYTF.

V is TRBV29-1 and J is TRBJ2-1; no firm D call. The ends were cut back, 2 bases at V and 8 bases at J, with 10 bases in the middle. Germline loops: CDR1 SQVTM, CDR2 ANQGSEA. This CDR3 contains 12 residues. CDR3 nucleotides: TGCAGCGTTGAATCCACTACATATGAGCAGTTCTTC. Amino acids: CSVESTTYEQFF.

This clone appeared a single time. The V gene is TRBV5-4, the J gene TRBJ2-2, with TRBD1 matching 8 bases. V trimming: 3 bases; J trimming: 5 bases; junction bases outside the gene matches: 9. Germline CDR1 SGHNT, CDR2 YYREEE (reference sequence). This CDR3 comprises 16 residues. CDR3 coding DNA: TGTGCCAGCAGCTCCAGACGGACAGGGAGGACCGGGGAGCTGTTTTTT. Translating it yields CASSSRRTGRTGELFF.

This clone was seen only once. This chain uses TRBV7-9 with TRBJ1-1, with D uncertain. V lost 0 bases, J lost 4 bases, and 3 bases lay in between. From germline, CDR1 is SEHNR and CDR2 FQNEAQ (reference sequence). The CDR3 is 12 residues long. CDR3 sequence: CASSLASTEAFF. DNA for the CDR3: TGTGCCAGCAGCTTAGCGAGCACTGAAGCTTTCTTT.

The chain is built from TRBV6-1 and TRBJ2-1; 9 nucleotides agree with TRBD2. Trimming cost V 6 bases and J 11 bases; bases outside gene matches: 5. The CDR3 has 12 amino acids. Germline V lookup: CDR1 MNHNS, CDR2 SASEGT. The CDR3 region has the DNA TGTGCCAGCAGACTAGCGGGTAATCAGCAGTTCTTC. This codes for CASRLAGNQQFF.

V is TRBV6-5 and J is TRBJ1-1; TRBD1 agrees at 8 bases. V lost 10 bases, J lost 4 bases, and 14 bases stayed unmatched. CDR3 length: 15 residues. The germline V gene encodes CDR1 MNHEY and CDR2 SVGAGI. The CDR3 DNA is TGTGCCACAAACTTTCAGGGGGCGCCCGGCACTGAAGCTTTCTTT. Encoded protein: CATNFQGAPGTEAFF.

This clone has only one observation. This chain uses TRBV6-1 with TRBJ1-1, with TRBD1 matching over 7 bases. CDR3 length: 15 residues. V dropped 5 bases and J dropped 0; count of bases not matched to a gene: 6. Germline loops: CDR1 MNHNS, CDR2 SASEGT. In nucleotides, the CDR3 is TGTGCCAGCAGTCCATCCGGGACAGTGAACACTGAAGCTTTCTTT. Protein product: CASSPSGTVNTEAFF.

The CDR3, as DNA: TGCGCCAGCAGCGCTAGCGTCACCGGGGAGCTGTTTTTT. Amino acid sequence: CASSASVTGELFF. The chain is built from TRBV5-1 and TRBJ2-2; perhaps TRBD2 as D (6 bases). The V and J ends lost 4 bases and 4 bases respectively, with 8 bases between them. Germline loops: CDR1 SGHRS, CDR2 YFSETQ. The CDR3 loop spans 13 amino acids.

The chain has TRBV6-4 and TRBJ2-7; D remains unclear. CDR1 MRHNA and CDR2 SNTAGT come from the germline V gene. The CDR3 extends over 16 amino acids. Trimming stripped 5 bases from V and 3 bases from J, with 20 bases between. CDR3 bases: TGTGCCAGCAGTTCCTTCCCGGACGAAATAGGCTACGAGCAGTACTTC. It codes for CASSSFPDEIGYEQYF.

This chain connects TRBV7-9 to TRBJ2-1; 10 bases fit TRBD2. The length of the CDR3 is 16 residues. The germline V gene encodes CDR1 SEHNR and CDR2 FQNEAQ (reference sequence). J lost 8 bases, V lost 5 bases, and 12 bases had no gene match. CDR3 nucleotide sequence: TGTGCCAGCAGCCCGGGTTGGCTAGCGGGAGTACATGAGCAGTTCTTC. Encoded protein: CASSPGWLAGVHEQFF.

CDR3 residues: CASRLAGAHLNEQFF. The CDR3 nucleotides read TGTGCCAGCAGACTAGCGGGAGCCCATCTCAATGAGCAGTTCTTC. The chain recombines TRBV27 with TRBJ2-1, with 11 nucleotides matching TRBD2. Germline trimming cut 6 bases from V and 6 bases from J; bases unmatched to any gene: 7. The CDR3 contains 15 residues. The germline CDR1 and CDR2 sequences are MNHEY and SMNVEV (reference sequence).

This chain joins TRBV4-1 and TRBJ2-2; D tentatively reads TRBD1 or TRBD2 (5 bases each). The CDR3 extends over 15 amino acids. Trimming removed 1 base at V and 7 bases at J, with 13 bases between. Germline CDR1 and CDR2: MGHRA and YSYEKL. The CDR3 bases are TGCGCCAGCAGCCAAGCGGGGCAGTTTAGCGGGGAGCTGTTTTTT. It specifies CASSQAGQFSGELFF.

The rearrangement uses TRBV2 and TRBJ2-6, with D unclear. V was pared by 4 bases and J by 1 base, with 5 bases between. The CDR3 contains 14 residues. Looked up from germline, CDR1 is SNHLY and CDR2 is FYNNEI. The CDR3: CASSVGSGANVLTF. The CDR3 DNA follows: TGTGCCAGCAGTGTGGGGTCTGGGGCCAACGTCCTGACTTTC.

The rearrangement uses TRBV29-1 and TRBJ1-2; D is unclear. Per the germline V gene, CDR1 is SQVTM and CDR2 is ANQGSEA. The CDR3 is made up of 13 amino acids. The germline V and J ends were trimmed by 8 bases and 3 bases, with 16 bases remaining between them. The CDR3 spells CSTTSQGDYGYTF. For the CDR3, the DNA is TGCAGCACCACGTCCCAAGGAGACTATGGCTACACCTTC.

CDR3 region: CSVVGQSENTEAFF. CDR3 DNA: TGCAGCGTTGTTGGGCAGTCGGAGAACACTGAAGCTTTCTTT. The rearrangement links TRBV29-1 to TRBJ1-1; D gene uncertain. Per germline, CDR1 SQVTM and CDR2 ANQGSEA. The length of the CDR3 is 14 residues. Deletions cut 4 bases from V and 1 base from J, with 13 bases between.

The V call is TRBV15, the J call TRBJ2-7; D may correspond to TRBD1 or TRBD2 (5 bases each). The V end was cut by 1 base, the J end by 2 bases, with 12 bases between. The CDR3 has 15 amino acids. Per the germline V gene, CDR1 is LNHNV and CDR2 is YYDKDF (reference sequence). The CDR3 DNA is TGTGCCACCAGCAGAGCCTCCGAGGGGCCCTACGAGCAGTACTTC. Its protein is CATSRASEGPYEQYF. Full variable domain (remainder filled in from reference TRBV15 and TRBJ2-7): DAMVIQNPRYQVTQFGKPVTLSCSQTLNHNVMYWYQQKSSQAPKLLFHYYDKDFNNEADTPDNFQSRRPNTSFCFLDIRSPGLGDTAMYLCATSRASEGPYEQYFGPGTRLTVT.

The chain links TRBV15 to TRBJ2-1; possibly TRBD2 for D (5 bases). CDR3 size: 15 residues. Per the germline V gene, CDR1 is LNHNV and CDR2 is YYDKDF (reference sequence). V was cut by 1 base and J by 2 bases, with 9 bases left in between. The CDR3: CATSRATGTYNEQFF. CDR3 nucleotide sequence: TGTGCCACCAGCAGAGCCACGGGAACCTACAATGAGCAGTTCTTC.

The DNA for the CDR3 is TGTGCCAGCACCCGGGAAGTCCTAGTCTACTACGAGCAGTACTTC. Translated: CASTREVLVYYEQYF. The rearrangement links TRBV6-1 to TRBJ2-7; possible D gene TRBD2, 5 bases. The germline V and J ends were trimmed by 7 bases and 3 bases, with 19 bases remaining between them. Germline V gene sequence: CDR1 MNHNS, CDR2 SASEGT. The CDR3 extends over 15 amino acids.

The gene calls are TRBV7-6 and TRBJ2-1, with TRBD2 matching over 11 bases. Germline V gives CDR1 SGHVS, CDR2 FNYEAQ. The CDR3 contains 17 residues. V lost 5 bases to trimming and J lost 2 bases; unmatched junction nucleotides: 8. CDR3 loop: CASSQARLAGTYNEQFF. CDR3 nucleotides: TGTGCCAGCAGCCAAGCGCGACTAGCGGGGACCTACAATGAGCAGTTCTTC.

The gene calls are TRBV2 and TRBJ2-1, with TRBD2 identical over 8 bases. The germline CDR1 and CDR2 sequences are SNHLY and FYNNEI. This CDR3 contains 14 residues. The V gene end was trimmed by 6 bases and the J gene end by 0 bases; junction bases not matched to a gene: 1. CDR3 in amino acids: CASRGLDSYNEQFF. DNA for the CDR3: TGTGCCAGCAGGGGACTAGACTCCTACAATGAGCAGTTCTTC.

This clone has only one observation. The CDR3 nucleotides are TGTGCCAGCAGCAGTTGGGAAGGACGGGACTTAATGGGCTACACCTTC. Its translation is CASSSWEGRDLMGYTF. The chain employs TRBV9 and TRBJ1-2, with a weak D call TRBD1 (5 bases). This CDR3 region has 16 residues. Germline loops: CDR1 SGDLS, CDR2 YYNGEE. Trimming left V 4 bases short and J 8 bases short, with 24 bases between.

This rearrangement joins TRBV10-3 to TRBJ2-7; D is possibly TRBD1 (6 bases). CDR3 length: 14 residues. From germline, CDR1 is ENHRY and CDR2 SYGVKD. V was trimmed by 3 bases and J by 6 bases, leaving 15 bases between them. CDR3 sequence reads: CAISDPGTGSEQYF. CDR3 nucleotides: TGTGCCATCAGTGACCCGGGTACAGGGAGCGAGCAGTACTTC.

The V call is TRBV4-1, the J call TRBJ1-1; no definite D call. Germline V CDR1 and CDR2: MGHRA, YSYEKL. V lost 2 bases, J lost 5 bases, and 6 bases lay in between. There are 12 residues in the CDR3. CDR3 region: CASSQRGTEAFF. The DNA of the CDR3 is TGCGCCAGCAGCCAAAGAGGGACTGAAGCTTTCTTT.